What follows is one T cell receptor (beta chain) and its context. As for time point: newly diagnosed GD, antithyroid drugs for less than 3 months. PBMC-derived RNA was used for the TCR library. This CDR3 is built from 14 residues. The V and J ends lost 7 bases and 3 bases respectively, with 12 bases between them. The germline CDR1 and CDR2 sequences are SEHNR and FQNEAQ (reference sequence). These data belong to a study of regulatory T cells in long-lasting Graves disease. Construction of TCR beta libraries relied on iRepertoire HTBI primers and on Arm-PCR targeting CDR3 regions. TCRdb fed the multiplex PCR reads into MiXCR, producing one record per CDR3 protein. The sample consists of a few hundred thousand distinct CDR3 sequences, roughly 15% of them appearing once. The same data also contributed to another study, on T cells in Graves' hyperthyroidism and ophthalmopathy.

V usage is TRBV7-9 and J usage is TRBJ2-2, with TRBD2 as a possible D gene (5 bases). The material sequenced was peripheral blood mononuclear cells (PBMCs), taken at new diagnosis, from a patient treated with antithyroid drugs. This TCR derives from a woman aged 40 to 50 with Graves disease. CDR3 bases: TGTGCCAGCAAGAAAGGGCGGGACACCGGGGAGCTGTTTTTT. Protein product: CASKKGRDTGELFF.